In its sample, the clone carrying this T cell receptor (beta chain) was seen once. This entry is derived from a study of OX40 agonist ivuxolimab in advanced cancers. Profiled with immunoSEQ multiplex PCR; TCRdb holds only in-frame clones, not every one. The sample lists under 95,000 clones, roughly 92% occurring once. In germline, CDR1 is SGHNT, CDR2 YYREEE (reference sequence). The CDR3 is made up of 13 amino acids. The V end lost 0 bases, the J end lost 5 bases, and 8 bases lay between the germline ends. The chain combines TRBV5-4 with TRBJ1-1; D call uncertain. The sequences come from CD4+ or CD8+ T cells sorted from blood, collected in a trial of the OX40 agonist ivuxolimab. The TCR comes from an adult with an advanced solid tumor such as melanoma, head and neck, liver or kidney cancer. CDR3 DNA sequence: TGTGCCAGCAGCTTGGTCACTGGGACTGAAGCTTTCTTT. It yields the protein CASSLVTGTEAFF.